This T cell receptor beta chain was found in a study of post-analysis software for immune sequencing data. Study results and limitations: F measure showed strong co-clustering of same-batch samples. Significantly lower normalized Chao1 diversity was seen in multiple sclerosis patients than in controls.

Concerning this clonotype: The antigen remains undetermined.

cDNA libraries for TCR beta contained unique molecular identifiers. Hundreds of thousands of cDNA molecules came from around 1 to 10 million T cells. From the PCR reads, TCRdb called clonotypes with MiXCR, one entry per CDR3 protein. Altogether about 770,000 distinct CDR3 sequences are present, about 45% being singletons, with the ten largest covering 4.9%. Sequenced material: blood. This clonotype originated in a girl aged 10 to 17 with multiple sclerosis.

CDR3 region: CASSASSENYEQYF. CDR3 sequence (DNA): TGCGCCAGCAGTGCAAGCTCAGAAAACTACGAGCAGTACTTC. The J gene is TRBJ2-7, the V gene TRBV5-1; D remains ambiguous. The CDR3 is made up of 14 amino acids. V lost 5 bases to trimming and J lost 3 bases, with 15 bases between them. Looked up from germline, CDR1 is SGHRS and CDR2 is YFSETQ.